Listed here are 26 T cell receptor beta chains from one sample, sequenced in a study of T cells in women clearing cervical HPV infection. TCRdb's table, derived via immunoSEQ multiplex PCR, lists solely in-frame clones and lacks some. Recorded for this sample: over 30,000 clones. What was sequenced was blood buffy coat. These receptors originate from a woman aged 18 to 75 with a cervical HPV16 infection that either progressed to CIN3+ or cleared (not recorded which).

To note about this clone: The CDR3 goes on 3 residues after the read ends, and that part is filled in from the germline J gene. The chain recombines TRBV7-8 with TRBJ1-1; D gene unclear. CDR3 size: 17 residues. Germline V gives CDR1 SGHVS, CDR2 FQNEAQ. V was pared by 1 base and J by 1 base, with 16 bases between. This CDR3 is CASSLEMWAIGNTEAFF. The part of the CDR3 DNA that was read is TGTGCCAGCAGCTTAGAGATGTGGGCTATCGGGAACACTGAA.

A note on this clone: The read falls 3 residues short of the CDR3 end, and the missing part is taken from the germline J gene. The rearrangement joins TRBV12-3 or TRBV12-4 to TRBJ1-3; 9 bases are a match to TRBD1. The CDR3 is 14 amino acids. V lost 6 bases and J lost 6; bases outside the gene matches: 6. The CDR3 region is CASSPTGGENTIYF. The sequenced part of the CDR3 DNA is TGTGCCAGCAGCCCCACAGGGGGCGAAAACACC.

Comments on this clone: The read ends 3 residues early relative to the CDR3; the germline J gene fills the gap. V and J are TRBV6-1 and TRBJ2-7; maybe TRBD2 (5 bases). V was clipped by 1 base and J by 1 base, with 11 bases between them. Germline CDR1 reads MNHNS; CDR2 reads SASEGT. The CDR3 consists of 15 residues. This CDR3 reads CASSEGTGVSYEQYF. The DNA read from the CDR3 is TGTGCCAGCAGTGAAGGGACCGGGGTTTCCTACGAG.

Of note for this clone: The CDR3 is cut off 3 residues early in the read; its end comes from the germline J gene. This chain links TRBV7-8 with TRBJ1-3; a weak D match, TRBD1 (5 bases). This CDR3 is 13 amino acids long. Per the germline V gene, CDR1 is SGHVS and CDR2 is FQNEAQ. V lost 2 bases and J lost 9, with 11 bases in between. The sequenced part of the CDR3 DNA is TGTGCCAGCAGCTTATCGGGGGATGCCACC. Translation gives CASSLSGDAT. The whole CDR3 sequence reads CASSLSGDATIYF.

CDR3 bases read: TGCGCCAGCAGTGAGTCTAGCAGAAGG. It is translated as CASSESSRR. The CDR3 in full is CASSESSRRLFF. The rearrangement links TRBV10-2 to TRBJ2-2; D not resolved. The read falls 3 residues short of the CDR3 end, and the missing part is taken from the germline J gene. The CDR3 totals 12 residues. The germline gives CDR1 WSHSY, CDR2 SAAADI.

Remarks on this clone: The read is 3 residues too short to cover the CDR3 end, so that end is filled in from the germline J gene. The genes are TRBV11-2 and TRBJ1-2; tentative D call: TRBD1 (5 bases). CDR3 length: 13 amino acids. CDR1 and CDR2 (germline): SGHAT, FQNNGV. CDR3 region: CASSLVDISGYTF. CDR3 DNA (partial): TGTGCCAGCAGCTTAGTGGACATCTCGGGC.

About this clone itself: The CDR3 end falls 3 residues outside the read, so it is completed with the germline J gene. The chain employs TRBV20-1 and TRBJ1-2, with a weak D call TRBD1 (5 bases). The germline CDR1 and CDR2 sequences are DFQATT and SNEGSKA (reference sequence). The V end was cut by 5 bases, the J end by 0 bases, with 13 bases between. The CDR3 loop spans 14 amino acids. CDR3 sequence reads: CSASSGGANYGYTF. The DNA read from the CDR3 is TGCAGTGCTTCTTCGGGGGGAGCTAACTATGGC.

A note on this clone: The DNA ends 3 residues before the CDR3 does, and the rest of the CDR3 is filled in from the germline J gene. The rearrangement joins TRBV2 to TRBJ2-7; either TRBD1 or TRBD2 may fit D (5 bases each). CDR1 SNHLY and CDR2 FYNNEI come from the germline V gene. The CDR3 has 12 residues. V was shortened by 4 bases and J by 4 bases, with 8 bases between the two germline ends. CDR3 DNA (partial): TGTGCCAGCAGTGGAGGGGTTTACGAG. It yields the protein CASSGGVYE. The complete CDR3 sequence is CASSGGVYEQYF.

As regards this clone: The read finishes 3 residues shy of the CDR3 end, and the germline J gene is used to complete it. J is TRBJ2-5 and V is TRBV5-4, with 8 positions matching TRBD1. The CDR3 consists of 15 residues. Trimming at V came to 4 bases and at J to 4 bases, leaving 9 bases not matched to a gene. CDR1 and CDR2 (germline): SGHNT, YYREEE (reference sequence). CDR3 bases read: TGTGCCAGCAGCGGCCGGACAGGGAGTGGAGAGACC. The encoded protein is CASSGRTGSGET. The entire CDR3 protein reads CASSGRTGSGETQYF.

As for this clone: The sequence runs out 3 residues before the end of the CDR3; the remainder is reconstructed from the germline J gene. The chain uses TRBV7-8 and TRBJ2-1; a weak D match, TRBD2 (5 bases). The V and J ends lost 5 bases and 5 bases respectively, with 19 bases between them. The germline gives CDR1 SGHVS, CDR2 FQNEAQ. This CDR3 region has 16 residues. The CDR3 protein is CASSRDYAGFNNEQFF. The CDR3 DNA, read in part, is TGTGCCAGCAGCCGCGATTATGCGGGCTTCAACAATGAG.

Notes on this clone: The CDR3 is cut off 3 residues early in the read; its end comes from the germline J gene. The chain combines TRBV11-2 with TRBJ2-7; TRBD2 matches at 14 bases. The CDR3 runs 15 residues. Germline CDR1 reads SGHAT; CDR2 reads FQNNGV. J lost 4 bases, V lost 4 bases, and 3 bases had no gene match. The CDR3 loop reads CASSSGLAGGYEQYF. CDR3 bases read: TGTGCCAGCAGCTCTGGACTAGCGGGGGGTTACGAG.

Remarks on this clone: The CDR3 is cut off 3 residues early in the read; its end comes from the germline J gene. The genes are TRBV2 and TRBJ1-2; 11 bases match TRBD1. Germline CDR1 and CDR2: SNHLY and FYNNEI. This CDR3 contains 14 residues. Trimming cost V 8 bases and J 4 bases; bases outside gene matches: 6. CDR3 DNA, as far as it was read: TGTGCCAGCCAGGGACAGGGGGTTATCTATGGC. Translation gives CASQGQGVIYG. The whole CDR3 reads CASQGQGVIYGYTF. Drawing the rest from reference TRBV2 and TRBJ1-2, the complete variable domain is EPEVTQTPSHQVTQMGQEVILRCVPISNHLYFYWYRQILGQKVEFLVSFYNNEISEKSEIFDDQFSVERPDGSNFTLKIRSTKLEDSAMYFCASQGQGVIYGYTFGSGTRLTVV.

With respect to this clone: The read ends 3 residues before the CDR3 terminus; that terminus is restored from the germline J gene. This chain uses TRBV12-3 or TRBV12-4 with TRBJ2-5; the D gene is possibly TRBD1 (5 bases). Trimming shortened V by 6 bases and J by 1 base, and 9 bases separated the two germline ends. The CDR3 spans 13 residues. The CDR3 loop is CASREQVQETQYF. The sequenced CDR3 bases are TGTGCCAGCAGGGAACAGGTCCAAGAGACC.

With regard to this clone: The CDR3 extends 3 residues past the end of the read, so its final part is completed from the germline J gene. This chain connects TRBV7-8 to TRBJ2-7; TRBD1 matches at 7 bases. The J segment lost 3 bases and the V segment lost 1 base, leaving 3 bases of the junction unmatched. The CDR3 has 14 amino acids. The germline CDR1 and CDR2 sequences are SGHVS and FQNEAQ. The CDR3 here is CASSLDRGYYEQYF. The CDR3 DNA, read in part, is TGTGCCAGCAGCTTAGACAGGGGTTACTACGAG.

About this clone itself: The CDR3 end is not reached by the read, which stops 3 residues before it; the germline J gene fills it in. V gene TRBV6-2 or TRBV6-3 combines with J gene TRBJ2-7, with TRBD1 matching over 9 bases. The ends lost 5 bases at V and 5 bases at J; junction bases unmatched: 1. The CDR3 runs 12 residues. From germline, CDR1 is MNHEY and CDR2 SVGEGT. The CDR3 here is CASSGDRDEQYF. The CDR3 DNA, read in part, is TGTGCCAGCAGTGGGGACAGGGACGAG.

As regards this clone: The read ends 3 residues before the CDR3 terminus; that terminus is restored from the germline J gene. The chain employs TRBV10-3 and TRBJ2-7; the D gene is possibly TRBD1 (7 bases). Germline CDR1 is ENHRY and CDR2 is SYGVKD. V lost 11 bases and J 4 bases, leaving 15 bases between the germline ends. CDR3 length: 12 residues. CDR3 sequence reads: CAVEEGAYEQYF. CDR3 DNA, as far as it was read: TGTGCCGTCGAGGAGGGGGCTTACGAG.

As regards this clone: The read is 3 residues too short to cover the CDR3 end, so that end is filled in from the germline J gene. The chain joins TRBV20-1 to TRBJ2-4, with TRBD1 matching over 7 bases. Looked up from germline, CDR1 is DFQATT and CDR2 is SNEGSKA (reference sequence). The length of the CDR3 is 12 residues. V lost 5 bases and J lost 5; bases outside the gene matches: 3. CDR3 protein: CSAFGTENIQYF. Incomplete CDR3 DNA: TGCAGTGCTTTTGGGACAGAAAACATT.

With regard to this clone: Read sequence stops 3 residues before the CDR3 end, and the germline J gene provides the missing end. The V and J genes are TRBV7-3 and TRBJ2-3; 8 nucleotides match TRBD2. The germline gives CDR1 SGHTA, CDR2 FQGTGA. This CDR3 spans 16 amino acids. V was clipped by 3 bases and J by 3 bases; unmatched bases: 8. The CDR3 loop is CASSFLSGGRTDTQYF. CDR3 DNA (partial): TGTGCCAGCAGCTTCCTCAGCGGGGGAAGAACAGATACG.

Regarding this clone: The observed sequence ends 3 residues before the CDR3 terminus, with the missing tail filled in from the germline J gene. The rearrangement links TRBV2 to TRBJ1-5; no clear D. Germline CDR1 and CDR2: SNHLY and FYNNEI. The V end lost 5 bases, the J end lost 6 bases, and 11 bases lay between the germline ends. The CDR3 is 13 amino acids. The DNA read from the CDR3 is TGTGCCAGCAGTCTACAGTTGTTTCAGCCC. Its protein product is CASSLQLFQP. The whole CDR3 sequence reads CASSLQLFQPQHF.

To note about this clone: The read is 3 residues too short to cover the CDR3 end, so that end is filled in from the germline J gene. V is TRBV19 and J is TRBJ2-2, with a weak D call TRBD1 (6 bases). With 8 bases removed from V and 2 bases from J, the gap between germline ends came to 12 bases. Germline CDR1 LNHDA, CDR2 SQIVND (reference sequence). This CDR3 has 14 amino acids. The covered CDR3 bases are TGTGCCAGTTCAAGCAGGGGTAACACCGGGGAG. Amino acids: CASSSRGNTGE. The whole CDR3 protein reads CASSSRGNTGELFF.

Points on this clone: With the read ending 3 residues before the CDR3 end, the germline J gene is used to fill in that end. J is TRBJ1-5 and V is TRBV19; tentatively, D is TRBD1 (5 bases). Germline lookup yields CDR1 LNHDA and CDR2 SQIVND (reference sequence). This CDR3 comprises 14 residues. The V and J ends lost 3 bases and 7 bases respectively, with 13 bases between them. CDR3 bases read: TGTGCCAGTAGTATTGGGGGGAGCGACCAGCCC. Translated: CASSIGGSDQP. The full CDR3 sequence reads CASSIGGSDQPQHF. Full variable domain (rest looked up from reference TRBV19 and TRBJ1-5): DGGITQSPKYLFRKEGQNVTLSCEQNLNHDAMYWYRQDPGQGLRLIYYSQIVNDFQKGDIAEGYSVSREKKESFPLTVTSAQKNPTAFYLCASSIGGSDQPQHFGDGTRLSIL.

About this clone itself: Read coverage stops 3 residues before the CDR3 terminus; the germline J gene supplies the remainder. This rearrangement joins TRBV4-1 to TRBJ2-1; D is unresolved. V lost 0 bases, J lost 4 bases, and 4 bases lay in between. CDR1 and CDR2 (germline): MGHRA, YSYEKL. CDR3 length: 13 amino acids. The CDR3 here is CASSQDLYNEQFF. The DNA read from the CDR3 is TGCGCCAGCAGCCAAGATTTATACAATGAG.

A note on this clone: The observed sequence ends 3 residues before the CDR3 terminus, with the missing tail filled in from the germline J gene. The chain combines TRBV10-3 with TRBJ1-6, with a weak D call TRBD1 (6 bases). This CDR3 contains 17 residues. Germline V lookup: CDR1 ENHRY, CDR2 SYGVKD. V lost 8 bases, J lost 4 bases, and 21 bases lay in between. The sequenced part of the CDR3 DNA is TGTGCCATCCCCCCTCCCCGAACAGGGCCTTATAATTCACCC. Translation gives CAIPPPRTGPYNSP. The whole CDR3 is CAIPPPRTGPYNSPLHF.

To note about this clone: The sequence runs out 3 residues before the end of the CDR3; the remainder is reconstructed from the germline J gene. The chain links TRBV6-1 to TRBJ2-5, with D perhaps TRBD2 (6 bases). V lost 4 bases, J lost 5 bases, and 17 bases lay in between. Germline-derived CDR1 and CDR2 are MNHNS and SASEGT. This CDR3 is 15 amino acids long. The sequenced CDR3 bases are TGTGCCAGCAGTGTAGGGGCGAGGGCGGGGGAGACC. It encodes CASSVGARAGET. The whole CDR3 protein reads CASSVGARAGETQYF.

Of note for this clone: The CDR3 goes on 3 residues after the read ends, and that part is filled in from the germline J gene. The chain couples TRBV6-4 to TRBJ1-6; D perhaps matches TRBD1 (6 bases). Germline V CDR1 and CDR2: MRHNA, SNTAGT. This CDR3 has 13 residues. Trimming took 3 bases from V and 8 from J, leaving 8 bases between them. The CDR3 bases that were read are TGTGCCAGCAGTGAACAGGGTTATTCACCC. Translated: CASSEQGYSP. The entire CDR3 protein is CASSEQGYSPLHF.

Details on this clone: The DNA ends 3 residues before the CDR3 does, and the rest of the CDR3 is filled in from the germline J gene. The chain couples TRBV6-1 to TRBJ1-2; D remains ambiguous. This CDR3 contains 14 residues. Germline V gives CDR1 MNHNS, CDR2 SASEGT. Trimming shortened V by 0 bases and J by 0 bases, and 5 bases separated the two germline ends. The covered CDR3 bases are TGTGCCAGCAGTGAAGCCCAAACTAACTATGGC. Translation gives CASSEAQTNYG. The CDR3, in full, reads CASSEAQTNYGYTF.